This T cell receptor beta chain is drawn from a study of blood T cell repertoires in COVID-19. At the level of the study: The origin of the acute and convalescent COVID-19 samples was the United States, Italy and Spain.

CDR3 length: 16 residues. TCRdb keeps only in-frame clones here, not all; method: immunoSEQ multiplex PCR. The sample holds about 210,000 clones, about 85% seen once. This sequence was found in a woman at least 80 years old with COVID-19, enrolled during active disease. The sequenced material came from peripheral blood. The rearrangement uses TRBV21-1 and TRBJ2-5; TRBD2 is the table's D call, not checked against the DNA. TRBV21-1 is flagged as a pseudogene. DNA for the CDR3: TGTGCCAGCAGCAAAGCGGTGGGACTGCGAGAAGAGACCCAGTACTTC. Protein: CASSKAVGLREETQYF.